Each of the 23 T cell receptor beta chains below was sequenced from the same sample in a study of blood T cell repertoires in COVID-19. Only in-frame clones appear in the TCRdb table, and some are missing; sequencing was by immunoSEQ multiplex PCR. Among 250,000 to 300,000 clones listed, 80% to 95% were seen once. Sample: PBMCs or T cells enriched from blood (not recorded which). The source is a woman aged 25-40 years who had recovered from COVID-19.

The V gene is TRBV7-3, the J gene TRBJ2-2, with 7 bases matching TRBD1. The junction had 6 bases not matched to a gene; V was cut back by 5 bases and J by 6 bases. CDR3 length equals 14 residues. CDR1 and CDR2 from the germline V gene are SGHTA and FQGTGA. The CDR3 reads CASSRDRDAGELFF. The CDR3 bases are TGTGCCAGCAGCCGCGACAGGGACGCCGGGGAGCTGTTTTTT.

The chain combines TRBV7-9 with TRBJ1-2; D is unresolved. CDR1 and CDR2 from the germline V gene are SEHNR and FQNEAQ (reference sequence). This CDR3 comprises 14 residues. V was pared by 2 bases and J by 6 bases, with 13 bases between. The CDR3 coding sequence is TGTGCCAGCAGCTTAAGGGAAAGGGAGGATGGCTACACCTTC. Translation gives CASSLREREDGYTF. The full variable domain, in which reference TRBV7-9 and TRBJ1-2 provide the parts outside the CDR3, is DTGVSQNPRHKITKRGQNVTFRCDPISEHNRLYWYRQTLGQGPEFLTYFQNEAQLEKSRLLSDRFSAERPKGSFSTLEIQRTEQGDSAMYLCASSLREREDGYTFGSGTRLTVV.

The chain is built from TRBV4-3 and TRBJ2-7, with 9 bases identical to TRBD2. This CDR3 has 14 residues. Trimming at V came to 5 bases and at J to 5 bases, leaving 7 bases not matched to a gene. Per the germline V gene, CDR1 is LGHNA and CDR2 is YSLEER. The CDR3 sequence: CASSKSGGQDEQYF. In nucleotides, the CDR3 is TGCGCCAGCAGCAAAAGCGGGGGGCAGGACGAGCAGTACTTC.

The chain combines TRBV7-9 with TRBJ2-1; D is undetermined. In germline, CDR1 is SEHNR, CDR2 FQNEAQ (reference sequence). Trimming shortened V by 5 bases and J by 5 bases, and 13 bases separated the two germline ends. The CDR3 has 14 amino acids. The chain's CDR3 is CASSPFEYNNEQFF. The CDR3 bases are TGTGCCAGCAGCCCCTTCGAGTATAACAATGAGCAGTTCTTC. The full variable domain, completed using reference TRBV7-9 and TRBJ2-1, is DTGVSQNPRHKITKRGQNVTFRCDPISEHNRLYWYRQTLGQGPEFLTYFQNEAQLEKSRLLSDRFSAERPKGSFSTLEIQRTEQGDSAMYLCASSPFEYNNEQFFGPGTRLTVL.

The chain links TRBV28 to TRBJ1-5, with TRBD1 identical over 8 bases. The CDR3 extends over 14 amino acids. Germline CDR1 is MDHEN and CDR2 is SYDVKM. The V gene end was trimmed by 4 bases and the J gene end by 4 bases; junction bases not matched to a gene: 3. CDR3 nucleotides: TGTGCCAGCAGTTCACAGGGGGTTAATCAGCCCCAGCATTTT. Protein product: CASSSQGVNQPQHF.

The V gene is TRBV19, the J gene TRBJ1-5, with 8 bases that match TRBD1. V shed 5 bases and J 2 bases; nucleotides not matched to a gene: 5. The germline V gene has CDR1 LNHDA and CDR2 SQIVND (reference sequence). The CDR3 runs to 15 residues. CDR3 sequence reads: CASSVGQGGNQPQHF. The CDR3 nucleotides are TGTGCCAGTAGTGTCGGACAGGGTGGCAATCAGCCCCAGCATTTT.

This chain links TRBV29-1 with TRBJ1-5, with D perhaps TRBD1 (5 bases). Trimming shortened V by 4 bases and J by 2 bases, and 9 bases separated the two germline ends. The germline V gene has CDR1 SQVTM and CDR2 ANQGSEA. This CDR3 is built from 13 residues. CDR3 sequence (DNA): TGCAGCGTTGCGGGAGGGGGCAATCAGCCCCAGCATTTT. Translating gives CSVAGGGNQPQHF.

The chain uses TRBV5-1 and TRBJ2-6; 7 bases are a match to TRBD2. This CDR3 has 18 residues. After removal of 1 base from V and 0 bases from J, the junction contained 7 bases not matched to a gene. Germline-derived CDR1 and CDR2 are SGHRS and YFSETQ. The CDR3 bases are TGCGCCAGCAGCTTGATTGGGGGAGGGAGCTCTGGGGCCAACGTCCTGACTTTC. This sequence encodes CASSLIGGGSSGANVLTF.

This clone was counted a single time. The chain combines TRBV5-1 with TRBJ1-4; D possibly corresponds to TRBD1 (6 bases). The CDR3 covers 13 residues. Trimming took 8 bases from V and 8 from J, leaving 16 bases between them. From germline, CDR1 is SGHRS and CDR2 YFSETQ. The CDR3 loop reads CASHQGNGEKLFF. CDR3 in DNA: TGCGCCAGTCACCAGGGGAACGGCGAAAAACTGTTTTTT. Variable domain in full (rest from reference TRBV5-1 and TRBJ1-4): KAGVTQTPRYLIKTRGQQVTLSCSPISGHRSVSWYQQTPGQGLQFLFEYFSETQRNKGNFPGRFSGRQFSNSRSEMNVSTLELGDSALYLCASHQGNGEKLFFGSGTQLSVL.

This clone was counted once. The CDR3 loop reads CASSFEVRNQPQHF. CDR3 DNA sequence: TGTGCCAGCAGCTTCGAGGTGAGGAATCAGCCCCAGCATTTT. The chain employs TRBV11-2 and TRBJ1-5; D is unclear. There are 14 residues in the CDR3. Trimming shortened V by 3 bases and J by 4 bases, and 10 bases separated the two germline ends. CDR1 is SGHAT, CDR2 FQNNGV, per germline.

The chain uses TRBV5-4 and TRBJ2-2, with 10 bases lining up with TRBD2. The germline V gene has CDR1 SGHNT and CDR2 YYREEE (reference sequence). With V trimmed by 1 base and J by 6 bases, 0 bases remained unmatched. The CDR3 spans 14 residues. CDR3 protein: CASSLLAGAGELFF. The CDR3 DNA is TGTGCCAGCAGCTTGCTAGCGGGAGCCGGGGAGCTGTTTTTT.

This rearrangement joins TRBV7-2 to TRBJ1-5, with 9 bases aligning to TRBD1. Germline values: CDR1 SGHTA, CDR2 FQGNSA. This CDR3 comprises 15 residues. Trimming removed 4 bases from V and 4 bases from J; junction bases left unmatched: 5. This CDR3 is CASSWGQGRNQPQHF. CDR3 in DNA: TGTGCCAGCAGCTGGGGACAGGGACGAAATCAGCCCCAGCATTTT. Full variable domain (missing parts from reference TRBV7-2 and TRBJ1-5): GAGVSQSPSNKVTEKGKDVELRCDPISGHTALYWYRQSLGQGLEFLIYFQGNSAPDKSGLPSDRFSAERTGGSVSTLTIQRTQQEDSAVYLCASSWGQGRNQPQHFGDGTRLSIL.

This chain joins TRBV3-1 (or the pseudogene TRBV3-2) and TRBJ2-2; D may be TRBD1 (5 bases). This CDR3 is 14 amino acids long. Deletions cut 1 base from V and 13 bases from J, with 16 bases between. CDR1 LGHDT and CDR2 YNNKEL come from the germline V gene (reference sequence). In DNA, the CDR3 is TGTGCCAGCAGCCAAGCATCGGAAGGGGTGGGGCTGTTTTTT. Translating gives CASSQASEGVGLFF.

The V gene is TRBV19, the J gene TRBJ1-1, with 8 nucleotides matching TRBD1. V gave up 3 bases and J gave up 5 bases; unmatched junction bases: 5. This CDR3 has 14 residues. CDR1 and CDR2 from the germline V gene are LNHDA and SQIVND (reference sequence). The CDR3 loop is CASSIDRGGTEAFF. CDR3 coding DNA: TGTGCCAGTAGTATCGACAGGGGAGGGACTGAAGCTTTCTTT.

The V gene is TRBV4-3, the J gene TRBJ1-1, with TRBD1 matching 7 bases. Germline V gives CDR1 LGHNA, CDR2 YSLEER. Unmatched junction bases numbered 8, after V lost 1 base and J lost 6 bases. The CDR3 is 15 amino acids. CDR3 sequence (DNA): TGCGCCAGCAGCCAAGGGAGGGGGCCGAGCTCTGAAGCTTTCTTT. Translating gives CASSQGRGPSSEAFF.

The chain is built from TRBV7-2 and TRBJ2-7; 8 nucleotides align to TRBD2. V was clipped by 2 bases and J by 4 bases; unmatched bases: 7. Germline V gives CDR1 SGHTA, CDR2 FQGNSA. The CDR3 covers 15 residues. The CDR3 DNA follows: TGTGCCAGCAGCTTATCAATCGGGAGGGGTTACGAGCAGTACTTC. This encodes CASSLSIGRGYEQYF.

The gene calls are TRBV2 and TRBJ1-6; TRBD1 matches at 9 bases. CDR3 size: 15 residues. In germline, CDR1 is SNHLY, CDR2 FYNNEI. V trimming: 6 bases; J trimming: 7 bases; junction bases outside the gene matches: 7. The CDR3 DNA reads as TGTGCCAGCAGGGGACAGGGATTGTACAATTCACCCCTCCACTTT. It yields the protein CASRGQGLYNSPLHF.

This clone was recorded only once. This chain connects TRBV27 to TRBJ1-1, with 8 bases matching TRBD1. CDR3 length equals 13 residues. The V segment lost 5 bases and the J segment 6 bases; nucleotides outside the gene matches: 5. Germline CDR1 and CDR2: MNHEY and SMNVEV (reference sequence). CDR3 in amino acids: CASSLDRGAEAFF. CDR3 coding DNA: TGTGCCAGCAGTCTAGACAGGGGCGCTGAAGCTTTCTTT.

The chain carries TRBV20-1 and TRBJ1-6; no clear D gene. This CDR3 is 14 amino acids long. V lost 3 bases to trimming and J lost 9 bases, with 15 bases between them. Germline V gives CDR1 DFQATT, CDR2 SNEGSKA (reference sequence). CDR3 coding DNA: TGCAGTGCTAGTTCCCAGGCCTTTAGTTCACCCCTCCACTTT. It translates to CSASSQAFSSPLHF.

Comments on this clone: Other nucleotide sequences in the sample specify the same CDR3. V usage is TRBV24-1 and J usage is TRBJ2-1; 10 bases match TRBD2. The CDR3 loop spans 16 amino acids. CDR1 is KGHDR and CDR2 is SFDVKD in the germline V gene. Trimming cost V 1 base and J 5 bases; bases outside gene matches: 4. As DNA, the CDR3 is TGTGCCACCAGTGATTTAGGCCTAGCGGGGGACAATGAGCAGTTCTTC. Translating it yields CATSDLGLAGDNEQFF.

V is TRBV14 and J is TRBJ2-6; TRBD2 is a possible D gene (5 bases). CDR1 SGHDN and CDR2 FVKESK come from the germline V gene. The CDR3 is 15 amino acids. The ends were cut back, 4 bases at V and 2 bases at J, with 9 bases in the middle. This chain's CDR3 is CASSPLGAGANVLTF. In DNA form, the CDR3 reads TGTGCCAGCAGCCCACTCGGGGCTGGGGCCAACGTCCTGACTTTC.

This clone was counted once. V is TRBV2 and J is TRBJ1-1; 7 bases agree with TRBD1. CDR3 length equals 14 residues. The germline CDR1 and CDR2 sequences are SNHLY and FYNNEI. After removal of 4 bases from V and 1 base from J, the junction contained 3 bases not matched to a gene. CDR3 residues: CASSVRTGNTEAFF. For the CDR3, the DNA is TGTGCCAGCAGTGTTCGGACAGGGAACACTGAAGCTTTCTTT.

CDR3 coding DNA: TGTGCCAGCAGCCTCCGGACTAGCAGATACGAGCAGTACTTC. Residues: CASSLRTSRYEQYF. The chain links TRBV7-8 to TRBJ2-7; 8 nucleotides match TRBD2. The germline V gene has CDR1 SGHVS and CDR2 FQNEAQ. The CDR3 has 14 amino acids. The V segment lost 5 bases and the J segment 4 bases; nucleotides outside the gene matches: 7.